The 7 T cell receptor beta chains below all came from one sample that was sequenced in a study of shared clonotypes between healthy human individuals. Clones were sequenced by immunoSEQ multiplex PCR, and TCRdb holds only the in-frame ones, with some missing. The sample gives about 1.5 million clones, 98% of which show up once; 0.4% to 0.55% is in the top ten. The sequencing input was naive CD4+ T cells sorted from blood. The subset: CD45RA+ positively selected. The receptors originated from a young man in good health.

In the case of this clone: Other DNA sequences in this sample translate to the same CDR3. The genes are TRBV9 and TRBJ2-7; D is perhaps TRBD1 (5 bases). V lost 0 bases and J 2 bases, leaving 12 bases between the germline ends. Per the germline V gene, CDR1 is SGDLS and CDR2 is YYNGEE. There are 15 residues in the CDR3. CDR3 nucleotides: TGTGCCAGCAGCGTAGGGGGCAGTCAAGCCTACGAGCAGTACTTC. Protein: CASSVGGSQAYEQYF.

The chain employs TRBV7-8 and TRBJ1-1; D remains ambiguous. CDR3 length: 15 residues. V was cut by 1 base and J by 0 bases, with 9 bases left in between. Germline CDR1 SGHVS, CDR2 FQNEAQ. CDR3 sequence reads: CASSLEAGMNTEAFF. The DNA for the CDR3 is TGTGCCAGCAGCTTAGAGGCTGGAATGAACACTGAAGCTTTCTTT.

The chain employs TRBV7-3 and TRBJ2-1; D gene unclear. Trimming took 5 bases from V and 4 from J, leaving 9 bases between them. Germline V gene sequence: CDR1 SGHTA, CDR2 FQGTGA. The CDR3 totals 13 residues. CDR3 sequence reads: CASSRQAYNEQFF. The CDR3 region has the DNA TGTGCCAGCAGCAGACAAGCGTACAATGAGCAGTTCTTC. The full variable domain, with the rest looked up from reference TRBV7-3 and TRBJ2-1, is GAGVSQTPSNKVTEKGKYVELRCDPISGHTALYWYRQSLGQGPEFLIYFQGTGAADDSGLPNDRFFAVRPEGSVSTLKIQRTERGDSAVYLCASSRQAYNEQFFGPGTRLTVL.

The chain combines TRBV9 with TRBJ2-5, with D unresolved. With 1 base removed from V and 1 base from J, the gap between germline ends came to 5 bases. Germline CDR1 reads SGDLS; CDR2 reads YYNGEE. This CDR3 comprises 13 residues. The CDR3 DNA follows: TGTGCCAGCAGCGTATGGCCCCAAGAGACCCAGTACTTC. This gives the protein CASSVWPQETQYF.

The V call is TRBV5-1, the J call TRBJ2-5; D might be TRBD1 (6 bases). CDR1 and CDR2 (germline): SGHRS, YFSETQ. CDR3 length: 13 residues. Trimming shortened V by 2 bases and J by 5 bases, and 10 bases separated the two germline ends. This CDR3 is CASSFSGDETQYF. In nucleotides, the CDR3 is TGCGCCAGCAGCTTTTCAGGGGACGAGACCCAGTACTTC.

V usage is TRBV15 and J usage is TRBJ1-1; 8 nucleotides line up with TRBD1. V shed 3 bases and J 5 bases; nucleotides not matched to a gene: 8. There are 15 residues in the CDR3. Germline loops: CDR1 LNHNV, CDR2 YYDKDF (reference sequence). The CDR3 reads CATSRRDRSGTEAFF. CDR3 bases: TGTGCCACCAGCAGGAGGGACAGGTCAGGAACTGAAGCTTTCTTT.

Turning to this clone: Other DNA sequences in this sample translate to the same CDR3. J is TRBJ2-7 and V is TRBV5-1; 11 bases are shared with TRBD2. Germline V gives CDR1 SGHRS, CDR2 YFSETQ. CDR3 length equals 15 residues. With 4 bases clipped from V and 4 bases from J, the junction kept 7 bases outside the gene matches. CDR3 coding DNA: TGCGCCAGCAGCCTACTAGCGGGAGAGCTGTACGAGCAGTACTTC. Translation: CASSLLAGELYEQYF.